A single sample gave rise to the 23 T cell receptor beta chains below, sequenced in a study of siplizumab effects on memory and regulatory T cells. Generated by immunoSEQ multiplex PCR, the TCRdb table keeps only in-frame clones and is missing some. The top ten hold approximately 17% of the sample, which has over 65,000 clones, 95% seen once. The material sequenced was CD8+ T cells sorted from blood. The source is a human donor in good health.

The V gene is TRBV29-1, the J gene TRBJ2-1; weak D call: TRBD2 (6 bases). The germline V gene has CDR1 SQVTM and CDR2 ANQGSEA. The V gene lost 4 bases and the J gene lost 8 bases, with 18 bases spanning the gap. There are 14 residues in the CDR3. The CDR3: CSVAGTDSDYEQFF. The CDR3 nucleotides are TGCAGCGTTGCAGGGACTGACAGTGACTATGAGCAGTTCTTC.

The rearrangement uses TRBV5-1 and TRBJ1-1; a possible D gene is TRBD1 (5 bases). The germline CDR1 and CDR2 sequences are SGHRS and YFSETQ. The germline V and J ends were trimmed by 7 bases and 2 bases, with 12 bases remaining between them. The CDR3 has 13 residues. The CDR3 is CASRDRGNTEAFF. The CDR3 DNA reads as TGCGCCAGCCGAGACAGAGGCAACACTGAAGCTTTCTTT.

The chain uses TRBV7-3 and TRBJ2-7; TRBD1 agrees at 11 bases. The CDR3 is 14 residues long. The germline V gene has CDR1 SGHTA and CDR2 FQGTGA. The V segment lost 5 bases and the J segment 4 bases; nucleotides outside the gene matches: 4. The CDR3 DNA reads as TGTGCCAGCAGCCCCGGACAGGGGGCTTACGAGCAGTACTTC. Translated, it gives CASSPGQGAYEQYF.

The V and J genes are TRBV11-2 and TRBJ1-3; D unclear. The germline V and J ends were trimmed by 5 bases and 0 bases, with 14 bases remaining between them. The CDR3 has 16 amino acids. The germline V gene has CDR1 SGHAT and CDR2 FQNNGV. CDR3 DNA sequence: TGTGCCAGCAGCCCAGGTGCAAGAGGCTCTGGAAACACCATATATTTT. It encodes CASSPGARGSGNTIYF.

Worth noting for this clone: The junction departs from the called germline gene at one end, perhaps through a read error. The V call is TRBV6-6, the J call TRBJ2-3, with D perhaps TRBD2 (6 bases). The CDR3 is made up of 13 amino acids. In germline, CDR1 is MNHNY, CDR2 SVGAGI (reference sequence). The chain's CDR3 is CASSYSLADKQYF. CDR3 nucleotides: TGTGCCAGCAGTTACAGCTTAGCGGATAAGCAGTATTTT.

This sequence joins TRBV6-5 and TRBJ2-1; 14 bases match TRBD2. Germline V gene data show CDR1 as MNHEY and CDR2 as SVGAGI. This CDR3 is 14 amino acids long. Trimming cost V 2 bases and J 9 bases; bases outside gene matches: 0. This chain's CDR3 is CASSYGLAGGEQFF. For the CDR3, the DNA is TGTGCCAGCAGTTACGGACTAGCGGGAGGTGAGCAGTTCTTC.

The chain couples TRBV11-1 to TRBJ2-7; TRBD2 aligns across 10 bases. Germline V gene lookup returns CDR1 SGHAT and CDR2 FQDESV (reference sequence). The CDR3 runs 17 residues. V gave up 5 bases and J gave up 4 bases; unmatched junction bases: 14. The CDR3 is CASSNPGTSELIYEQYF. For the CDR3, the DNA is TGTGCCAGCAGCAACCCCGGGACTAGCGAGCTAATTTACGAGCAGTACTTC.

The chain links TRBV6-5 to TRBJ2-7; 7 positions match TRBD2. J gave up 0 bases and V 2 bases, and 7 bases lay outside the gene matches. The CDR3 runs to 16 residues. Germline lookup yields CDR1 MNHEY and CDR2 SVGAGI. The DNA for the CDR3 is TGTGCCAGCAGTTACAGCCCTGGGGGGGGCTCCTACGAGCAGTACTTC. Translation gives CASSYSPGGGSYEQYF.

CDR3 nucleotide sequence: TGTGCCAGCAGCAACGGGGCAGAACAAGAGACCCAGTACTTC. Amino acid sequence: CASSNGAEQETQYF. The chain joins TRBV5-6 to TRBJ2-5; either TRBD1 or TRBD2 may fit D (5 bases each). V dropped 4 bases and J dropped 2 bases, with 12 bases sitting between them. CDR1 and CDR2 from the germline V gene are SGHDT and YYEEEE. This CDR3 spans 14 amino acids.

The V call is TRBV29-1, the J call TRBJ2-7; 7 bases are shared with TRBD2. CDR1 and CDR2 (germline): SQVTM, ANQGSEA. V was pared by 2 bases and J by 3 bases, with 4 bases of the junction left unmatched. The CDR3 runs to 13 residues. CDR3 region: CSVEWEGGYEQYF. Here the CDR3 DNA reads TGCAGCGTTGAATGGGAGGGCGGCTACGAGCAGTACTTC.

The V call is TRBV23-1, the J call TRBJ2-5, with TRBD1 matching over 8 bases. The DNA end is more similar to TRBJ2-7, so the J call may be wrong. TRBV23-1 is assigned to the ORF class and has an uncertain function. The CDR3 runs 20 residues. The CDR3 nucleotides read TGCGCCAGCAGTCCAAGATTATGGGACAGGCGAACCCCTTACTCCTACGAGCAGTACTTC. It is translated as CASSPRLWDRRTPYSYEQYF.

The chain carries TRBV14 and TRBJ2-7; a weak D match, TRBD2 (6 bases). Germline V gives CDR1 SGHDN, CDR2 FVKESK. V lost 1 base and J 6 bases, leaving 31 bases between the germline ends. The CDR3 is 20 residues long. The CDR3 nucleotides read TGTGCCAGCAGCCAAGCGATCTGGACTGTTGCTACCCCCGGGCGGGGCGAGCAGTACTTC. Its protein is CASSQAIWTVATPGRGEQYF. Together with reference TRBV14 and TRBJ2-7, the CDR3 gives the full variable domain: EAGVTQFPSHSVIEKGQTVTLRCDPISGHDNLYWYRRVMGKEIKFLLHFVKESKQDESGMPNNRFLAERTGGTYSTLKVQPAELEDSGVYFCASSQAIWTVATPGRGEQYFGPGTRLTVT.

Worth noting for this clone: The junction shows a germline mismatch at one end, possibly a read error. The identical CDR3 is also encoded by other nucleotide sequences in the sample. V usage is TRBV7-6 and J usage is TRBJ2-3; 7 bases are shared with TRBD2. The CDR3 runs 15 residues. The germline gives CDR1 SGHVS, CDR2 FNYEAQ. The CDR3 region has the DNA TGTGCCAGCAGTTTTGGCGGGAGAAGCACAGATACGCAATATTTT. Its protein product is CASSFGGRSTDTQYF.

The chain joins TRBV27 to TRBJ1-5, with a possible D match to TRBD1 (5 bases). V lost 7 bases and J 7 bases, leaving 11 bases between the germline ends. Germline V lookup: CDR1 MNHEY, CDR2 SMNVEV (reference sequence). CDR3 length: 12 amino acids. The CDR3 region has the DNA TGTGCCAGCAAACAAAGGGGACAGCCCCAGCATTTT. Protein product: CASKQRGQPQHF.

This chain uses TRBV9 with TRBJ1-2; D may be TRBD1 (5 bases). V was trimmed by 3 bases and J by 4 bases, leaving 13 bases between them. The CDR3 has 14 residues. The germline gives CDR1 SGDLS, CDR2 YYNGEE. The CDR3 DNA sequence: TGTGCCAGCAGCGCCTCGAGGGGTGGCTATGGCTACACCTTC. The encoded protein is CASSASRGGYGYTF.

This rearrangement joins TRBV7-8 to TRBJ2-3; D remains ambiguous. V lost 1 base to trimming and J lost 2 bases, with 22 bases between them. The V gene's germline CDR1 is SGHVS and CDR2 FQNEAQ. The CDR3 runs to 19 residues. The CDR3 region is CASSLDRVAPNQLTDTQYF. CDR3 DNA sequence: TGTGCCAGCAGCTTAGATCGAGTCGCTCCTAACCAGCTCACAGATACGCAGTATTTT.

The chain links TRBV4-1 to TRBJ1-1; 9 nucleotides agree with TRBD1. V dropped 8 bases and J dropped 10; count of bases not matched to a gene: 23. CDR3 length equals 17 residues. Germline-derived CDR1 and CDR2 are MGHRA and YSYEKL. CDR3 sequence: CASVGLGTGNSDRAAFF. In nucleotides, the CDR3 is TGCGCCAGCGTTGGTCTTGGGACAGGGAATTCGGATCGGGCAGCTTTCTTT.

The CDR3 is CASSQLIREGEQFF. The CDR3 nucleotides are TGTGCCAGCAGCCAACTGATCCGGGAGGGTGAGCAGTTCTTC. The chain joins TRBV7-9 to TRBJ2-1; 8 bases are shared with TRBD2. The CDR3 runs 14 residues. Germline CDR1 is SEHNR and CDR2 is FQNEAQ (reference sequence). V lost 5 bases, J lost 9 bases, and 9 bases stayed unmatched.

CDR3 loop: CASSLGSSGYEQYF. For the CDR3, the DNA is TGTGCCAGCAGCTTAGGATCTAGCGGGTACGAGCAGTACTTC. The chain links TRBV11-2 to TRBJ2-7; 8 nucleotides agree with TRBD2. Trimming took 1 base from V and 4 from J; bases not matched to a gene: 3. CDR1 and CDR2 from the germline V gene are SGHAT and FQNNGV. The CDR3 extends over 14 amino acids.

This clone has just one count. Written as DNA, the CDR3 is TGTGCCAGTAGCCCCGACAGGGAGATATCTGGGGCCAACGTCCTGACTTTC. Translation gives CASSPDREISGANVLTF. The chain carries TRBV19 and TRBJ2-6; 7 nucleotides agree with TRBD1. CDR3 length equals 17 residues. J lost 1 base, V lost 6 bases, and 9 bases had no gene match. The germline gives CDR1 LNHDA, CDR2 SQIVND (reference sequence).

Relative to its sample, this clone is medium-sized. The rearrangement joins TRBV10-1 to TRBJ2-3; 9 nucleotides line up with TRBD2. Germline V gene lookup returns CDR1 WNHNN and CDR2 SYGVQD (reference sequence). CDR3 length equals 16 residues. V dropped 0 bases and J dropped 5; count of bases not matched to a gene: 6. The CDR3 sequence is CASSESAGGYGDTQYF. CDR3 nucleotide sequence: TGCGCCAGCAGTGAGTCTGCGGGAGGGTATGGAGATACGCAGTATTTT.

J is TRBJ1-4 and V is TRBV9; 8 nucleotides agree with TRBD1. The CDR3 is made up of 20 amino acids. In germline, CDR1 is SGDLS, CDR2 YYNGEE. V gave up 4 bases and J gave up 4 bases; unmatched junction bases: 21. The CDR3 DNA sequence: TGTGCCAGCAGCCCCGGATTAAACAGGGGGTATGTTGATCTTAATGAAAAACTGTTTTTT. Protein product: CASSPGLNRGYVDLNEKLFF. Based on the CDR3 plus reference TRBV9 and TRBJ1-4, the full variable domain is DSGVTQTPKHLITATGQRVTLRCSPRSGDLSVYWYQQSLDQGLQFLIQYYNGEERAKGNILERFSAQQFPDLHSELNLSSLELGDSALYFCASSPGLNRGYVDLNEKLFFGSGTQLSVL.

The chain recombines TRBV7-8 with TRBJ2-1; the match to TRBD1 covers 7 bases. After removal of 1 base from V and 9 bases from J, the junction contained 12 bases not matched to a gene. The germline V gene has CDR1 SGHVS and CDR2 FQNEAQ. The CDR3 is made up of 16 amino acids. The CDR3 sequence: CASSLDRDSGSGEQFF. Here the CDR3 DNA reads TGTGCCAGCAGCTTAGACCGGGACAGCGGATCAGGTGAGCAGTTCTTC.